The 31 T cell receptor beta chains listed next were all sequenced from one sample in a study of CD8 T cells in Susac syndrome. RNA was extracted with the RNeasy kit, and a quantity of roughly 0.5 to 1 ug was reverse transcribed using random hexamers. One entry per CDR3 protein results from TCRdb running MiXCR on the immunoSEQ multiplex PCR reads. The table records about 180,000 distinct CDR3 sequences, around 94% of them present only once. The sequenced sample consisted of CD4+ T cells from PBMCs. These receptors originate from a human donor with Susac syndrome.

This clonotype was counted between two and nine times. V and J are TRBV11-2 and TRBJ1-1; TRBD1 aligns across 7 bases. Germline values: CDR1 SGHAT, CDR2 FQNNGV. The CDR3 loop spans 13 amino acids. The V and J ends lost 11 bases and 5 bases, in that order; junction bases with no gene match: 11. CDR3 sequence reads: CAVGRQGGTEAFF. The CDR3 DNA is TGTGCCGTGGGACGGCAGGGGGGTACTGAAGCTTTCTTT.

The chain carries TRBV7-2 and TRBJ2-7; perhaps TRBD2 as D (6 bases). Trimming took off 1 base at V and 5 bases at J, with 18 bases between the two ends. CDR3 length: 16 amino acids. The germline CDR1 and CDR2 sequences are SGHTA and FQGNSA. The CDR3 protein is CASSLGGGVSPNEQYF. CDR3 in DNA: TGTGCCAGCAGCTTAGGCGGCGGGGTCTCCCCCAACGAGCAGTACTTC.

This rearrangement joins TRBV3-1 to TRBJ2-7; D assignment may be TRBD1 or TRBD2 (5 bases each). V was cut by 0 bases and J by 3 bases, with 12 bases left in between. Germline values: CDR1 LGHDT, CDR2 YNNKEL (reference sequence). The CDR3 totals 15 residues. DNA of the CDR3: TGTGCCAGCAGCCAAGATTGGGACGGGTACTACGAGCAGTACTTC. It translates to CASSQDWDGYYEQYF.

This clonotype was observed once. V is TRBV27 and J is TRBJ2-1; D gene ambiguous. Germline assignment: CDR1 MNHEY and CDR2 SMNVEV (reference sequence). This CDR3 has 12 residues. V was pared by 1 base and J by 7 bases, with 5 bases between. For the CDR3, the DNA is TGTGCCAGCAGTTTATGGGTTAATGAGCAGTTCTTC. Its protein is CASSLWVNEQFF.

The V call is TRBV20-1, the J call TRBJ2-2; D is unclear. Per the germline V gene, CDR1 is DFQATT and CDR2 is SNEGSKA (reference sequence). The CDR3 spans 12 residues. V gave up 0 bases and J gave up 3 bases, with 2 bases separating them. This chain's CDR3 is CSAREHTGELFF. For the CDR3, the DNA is TGCAGTGCTAGAGAGCACACCGGGGAGCTGTTTTTT.

CDR3 DNA: TGTGCCAGCGCCGACAGGGGAACCATAACAGATACGCAGTATTTT. Its translation: CASADRGTITDTQYF. This sequence joins TRBV25-1 and TRBJ2-3; 8 positions agree with TRBD1. V shed 8 bases, J shed 3 bases, and the junction held 10 bases outside the gene matches. Germline-derived CDR1 and CDR2 are MGHDK and SYGVNS. This CDR3 has 15 amino acids.

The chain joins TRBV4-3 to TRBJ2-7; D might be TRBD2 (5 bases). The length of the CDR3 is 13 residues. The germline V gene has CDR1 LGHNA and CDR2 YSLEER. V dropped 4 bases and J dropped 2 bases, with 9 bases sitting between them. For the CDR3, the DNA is TGCGCCAGCAGCCGAGGACTGGCCTACGAGCAGTACTTC. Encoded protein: CASSRGLAYEQYF.

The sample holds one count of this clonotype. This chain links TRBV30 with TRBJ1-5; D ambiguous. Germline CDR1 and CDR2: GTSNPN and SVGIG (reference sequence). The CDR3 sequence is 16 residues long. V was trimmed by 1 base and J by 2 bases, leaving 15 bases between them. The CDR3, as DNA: TGTGCCTGGAGTGGGGGAGCCTATGGGGGCAATCAGCCCCAGCATTTT. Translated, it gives CAWSGGAYGGNQPQHF.

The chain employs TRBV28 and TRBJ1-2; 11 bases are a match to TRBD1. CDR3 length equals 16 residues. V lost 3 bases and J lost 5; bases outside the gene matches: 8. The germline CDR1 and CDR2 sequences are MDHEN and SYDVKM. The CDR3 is CASSLARDRGMYGYTF. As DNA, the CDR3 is TGTGCCAGCAGTTTGGCCCGGGACAGGGGGATGTATGGCTACACCTTC.

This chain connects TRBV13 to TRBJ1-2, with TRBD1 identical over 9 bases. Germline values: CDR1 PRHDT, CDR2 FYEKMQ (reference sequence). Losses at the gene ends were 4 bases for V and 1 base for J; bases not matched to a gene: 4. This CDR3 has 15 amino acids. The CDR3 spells CASSSTGGYNYGYTF. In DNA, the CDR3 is TGTGCCAGCAGCTCGACAGGGGGGTATAACTATGGCTACACCTTC. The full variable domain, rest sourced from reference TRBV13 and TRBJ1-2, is AAGVIQSPRHLIKEKRETATLKCYPIPRHDTVYWYQQGPGQDPQFLISFYEKMQSDKGSIPDRFSAQQFSDYHSELNMSSLELGDSALYFCASSSTGGYNYGYTFGSGTRLTVV.

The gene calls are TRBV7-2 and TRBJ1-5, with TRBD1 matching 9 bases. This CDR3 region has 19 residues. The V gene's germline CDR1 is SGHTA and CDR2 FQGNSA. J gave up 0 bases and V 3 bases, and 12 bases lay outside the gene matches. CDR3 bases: TGTGCCAGCAGCTTCGGTGGGGACAGGGCCGTGATTAGCAATCAGCCCCAGCATTTT. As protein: CASSFGGDRAVISNQPQHF.

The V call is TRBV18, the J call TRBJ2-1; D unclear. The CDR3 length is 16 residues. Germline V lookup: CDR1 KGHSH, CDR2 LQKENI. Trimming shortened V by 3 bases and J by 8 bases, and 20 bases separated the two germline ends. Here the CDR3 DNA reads TGTGCCAGCTCACCGGGGATTATTGAGGCCCGCGATGAGCAGTTCTTC. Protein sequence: CASSPGIIEARDEQFF.

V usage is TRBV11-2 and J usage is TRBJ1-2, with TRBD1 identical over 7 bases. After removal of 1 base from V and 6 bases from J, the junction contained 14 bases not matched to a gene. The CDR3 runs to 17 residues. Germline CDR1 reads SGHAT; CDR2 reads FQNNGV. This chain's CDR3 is CASSLGASSTGAHGYTF. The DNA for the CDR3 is TGTGCCAGCAGCTTAGGAGCCTCCAGCACAGGGGCGCATGGCTACACCTTC. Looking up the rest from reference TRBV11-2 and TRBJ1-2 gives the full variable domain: EAGVAQSPRYKIIEKRQSVAFWCNPISGHATLYWYQQILGQGPKLLIQFQNNGVVDDSQLPKDRFSAERLKGVDSTLKIQPAKLEDSAVYLCASSLGASSTGAHGYTFGSGTRLTVV.

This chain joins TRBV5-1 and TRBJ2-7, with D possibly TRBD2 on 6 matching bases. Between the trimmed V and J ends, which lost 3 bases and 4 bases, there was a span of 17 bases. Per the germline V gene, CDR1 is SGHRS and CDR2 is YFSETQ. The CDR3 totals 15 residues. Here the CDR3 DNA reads TGCGCCAGCAGCTCACAAATCGGGAGTTCTTACGAGCAGTACTTC. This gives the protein CASSSQIGSSYEQYF.

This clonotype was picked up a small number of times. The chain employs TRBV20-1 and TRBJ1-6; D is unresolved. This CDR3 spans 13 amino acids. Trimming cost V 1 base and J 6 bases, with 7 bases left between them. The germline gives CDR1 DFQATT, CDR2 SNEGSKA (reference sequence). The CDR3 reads CSARAPSNSPLHF. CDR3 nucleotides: TGCAGTGCTAGAGCACCGAGTAATTCACCCCTCCACTTT.

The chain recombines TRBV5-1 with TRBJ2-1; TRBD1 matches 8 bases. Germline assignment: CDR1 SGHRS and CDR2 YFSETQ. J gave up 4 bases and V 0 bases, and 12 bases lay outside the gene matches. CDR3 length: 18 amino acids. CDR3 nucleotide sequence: TGCGCCAGCAGCTTGGAAGGTGTCCGGACAGGGATTTACAATGAGCAGTTCTTC. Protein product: CASSLEGVRTGIYNEQFF.

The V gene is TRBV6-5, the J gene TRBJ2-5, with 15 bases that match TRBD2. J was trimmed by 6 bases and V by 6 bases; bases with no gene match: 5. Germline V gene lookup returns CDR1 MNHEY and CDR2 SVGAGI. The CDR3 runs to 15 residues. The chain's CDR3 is CASSRGTSGGKTQYF. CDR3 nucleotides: TGTGCCAGCAGCCGCGGGACTAGCGGGGGGAAGACCCAGTACTTC.

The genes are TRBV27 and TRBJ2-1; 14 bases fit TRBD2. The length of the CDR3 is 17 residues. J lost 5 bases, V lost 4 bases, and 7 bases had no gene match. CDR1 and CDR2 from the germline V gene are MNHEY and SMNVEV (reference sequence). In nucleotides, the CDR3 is TGTGCCAGCAGTTCGGGACTAGCGGGAGCGGTCCACAATGAGCAGTTCTTC. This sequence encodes CASSSGLAGAVHNEQFF.

This CDR3 reads CASSPYTGTGDAEAFF. The CDR3 region has the DNA TGTGCCAGCTCACCTTATACCGGGACAGGGGACGCTGAAGCTTTCTTT. The chain uses TRBV18 and TRBJ1-1, with 10 bases matching TRBD1. Germline trimming cut 3 bases from V and 6 bases from J; bases unmatched to any gene: 10. Germline V gene lookup returns CDR1 KGHSH and CDR2 LQKENI. The CDR3 consists of 16 residues.

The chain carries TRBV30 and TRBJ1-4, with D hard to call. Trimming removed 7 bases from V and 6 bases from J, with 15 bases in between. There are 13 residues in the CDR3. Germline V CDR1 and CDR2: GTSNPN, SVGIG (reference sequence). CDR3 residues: CAFEGRAYEKLFF. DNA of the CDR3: TGTGCCTTCGAAGGGAGGGCGTATGAAAAACTGTTTTTT.

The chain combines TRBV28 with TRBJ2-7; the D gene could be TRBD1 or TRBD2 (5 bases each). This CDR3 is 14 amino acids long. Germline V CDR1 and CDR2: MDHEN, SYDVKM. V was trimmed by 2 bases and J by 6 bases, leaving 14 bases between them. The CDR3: CASSLRTRGSEQYF. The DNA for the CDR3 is TGTGCCAGCAGTTTAAGGACTCGGGGCAGCGAGCAGTACTTC.

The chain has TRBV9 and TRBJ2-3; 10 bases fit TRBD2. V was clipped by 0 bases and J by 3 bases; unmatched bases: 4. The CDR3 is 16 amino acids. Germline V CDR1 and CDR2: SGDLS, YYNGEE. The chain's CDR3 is CASSVGLAGETDTQYF. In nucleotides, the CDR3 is TGTGCCAGCAGCGTAGGGCTAGCGGGAGAGACAGATACGCAGTATTTT.

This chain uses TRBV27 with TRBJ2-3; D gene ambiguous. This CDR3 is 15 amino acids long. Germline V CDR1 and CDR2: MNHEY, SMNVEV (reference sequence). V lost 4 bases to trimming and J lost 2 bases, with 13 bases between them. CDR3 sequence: CASSSPRRYTDTQYF. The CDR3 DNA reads TGTGCCAGCAGTTCCCCCCGGCGGTACACAGATACGCAGTATTTT.

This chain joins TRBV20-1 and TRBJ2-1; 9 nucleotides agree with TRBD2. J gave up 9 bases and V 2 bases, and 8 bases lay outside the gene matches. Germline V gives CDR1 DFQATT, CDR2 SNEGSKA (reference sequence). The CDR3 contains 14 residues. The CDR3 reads CSARPEVAGAEQFF. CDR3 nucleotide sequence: TGCAGTGCTAGACCGGAAGTAGCGGGGGCTGAGCAGTTCTTC.

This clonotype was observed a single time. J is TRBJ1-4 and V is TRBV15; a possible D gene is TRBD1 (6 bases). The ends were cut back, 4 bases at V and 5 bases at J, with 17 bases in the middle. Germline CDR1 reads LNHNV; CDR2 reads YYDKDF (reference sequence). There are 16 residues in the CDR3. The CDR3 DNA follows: TGTGCCACCAGCAAAGGGGGATGGGGGAGGAATGAAAAACTGTTTTTT. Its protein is CATSKGGWGRNEKLFF.

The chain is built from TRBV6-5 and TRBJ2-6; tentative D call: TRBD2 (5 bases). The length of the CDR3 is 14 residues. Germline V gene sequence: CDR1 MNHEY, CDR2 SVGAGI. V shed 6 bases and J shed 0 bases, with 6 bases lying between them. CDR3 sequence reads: CASRRDSGANVLTF. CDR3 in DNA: TGTGCCAGCAGACGGGACTCTGGGGCCAACGTCCTGACTTTC.

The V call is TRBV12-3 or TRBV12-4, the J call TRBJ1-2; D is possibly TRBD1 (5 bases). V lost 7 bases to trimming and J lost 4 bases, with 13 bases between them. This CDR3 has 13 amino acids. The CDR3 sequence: CASIRGESYGYTF. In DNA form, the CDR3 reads TGTGCCAGCATCCGGGGGGAGAGCTATGGCTACACCTTC.

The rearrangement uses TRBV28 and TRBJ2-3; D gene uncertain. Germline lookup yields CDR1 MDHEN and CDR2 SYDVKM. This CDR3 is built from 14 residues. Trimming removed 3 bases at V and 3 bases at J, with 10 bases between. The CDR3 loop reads CASSFIDETDTQYF. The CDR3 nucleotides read TGTGCCAGCAGTTTCATTGACGAGACAGATACGCAGTATTTT.

Here the CDR3 reads CASSLALAGVYNEQFF. CDR3 bases: TGTGCCAGCAGTTTAGCGCTAGCGGGGGTCTACAATGAGCAGTTCTTC. This sequence joins TRBV12-3 or TRBV12-4 and TRBJ2-1; the match to TRBD2 covers 10 bases. The V gene end was trimmed by 0 bases and the J gene end by 3 bases; junction bases not matched to a gene: 2. The CDR3 length is 16 residues.

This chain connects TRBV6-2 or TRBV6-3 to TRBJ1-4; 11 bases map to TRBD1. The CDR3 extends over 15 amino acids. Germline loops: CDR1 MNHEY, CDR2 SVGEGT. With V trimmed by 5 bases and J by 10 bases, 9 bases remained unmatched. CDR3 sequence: CASSPPGQGEGKLFF. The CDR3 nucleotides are TGTGCCAGCAGTCCGCCGGGACAGGGGGAAGGAAAACTGTTTTTT.

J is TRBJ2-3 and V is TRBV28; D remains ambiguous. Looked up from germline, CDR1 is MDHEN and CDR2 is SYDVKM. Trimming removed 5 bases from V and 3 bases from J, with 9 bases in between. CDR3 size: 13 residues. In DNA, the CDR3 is TGTGCCAGCAGTAACACTCGGACAGATACGCAGTATTTT. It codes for CASSNTRTDTQYF.